The 5 T cell receptor beta chains in this list originate from one sample, sequenced in a study of beta chain features in type 1 diabetes. The whole isolated RNA underwent reverse transcription, so sequencing captured expressed TCRB transcripts. Profiling relied on immunoSEQ multiplex PCR, and the TCRdb table lists in-frame clones only, not all of them. Of hundreds of thousands of clones in the sample, approximately 15% were seen once. Sequencing used central memory CD4+ T cells from blood. Source of these receptors: a man aged 25 to 45 in good health.

This clone was seen only a few times. The chain combines TRBV11-2 with TRBJ1-1; D gene ambiguous. CDR3 length: 17 residues. CDR1 SGHAT and CDR2 FQNNGV come from the germline V gene. V shed 0 bases and J shed 5 bases, with 19 bases lying between them. DNA of the CDR3: TGTGCCAGCAGCTTAGAGCACCGGGCCTCAGGAGGGACTGAAGCTTTCTTT. As protein: CASSLEHRASGGTEAFF.

Many counts were recorded for this clone. The V call is TRBV28, the J call TRBJ2-1, with D unresolved. Germline CDR1 reads MDHEN; CDR2 reads SYDVKM. The CDR3 spans 12 residues. V was clipped by 6 bases and J by 13 bases, with 16 bases between them. CDR3 region: CASSYYALIQFF. Here the CDR3 DNA reads TGTGCCAGCAGCTACTACGCCCTTATCCAGTTCTTC.

This clone has a handful of counts. The chain has TRBV5-6 and TRBJ2-1; a possible D gene is TRBD2 (6 bases). V was cut by 4 bases and J by 7 bases, with 18 bases left in between. The germline V gene encodes CDR1 SGHDT and CDR2 YYEEEE. This CDR3 is 15 amino acids long. The CDR3 sequence is CASSPDFGGWNEQFF. CDR3 bases: TGTGCCAGCAGCCCAGACTTCGGGGGATGGAATGAGCAGTTCTTC.

This clone was counted a few times. J is TRBJ2-7 and V is TRBV10-3; the D gene is possibly TRBD1 (6 bases). V was clipped by 10 bases and J by 7 bases, with 23 bases between them. There are 14 residues in the CDR3. From germline, CDR1 is ENHRY and CDR2 SYGVKD. The CDR3 DNA is TGTGCCACCATGGTCTCGGGCCCGCAGGGGGAGCAGTACGTC. This gives the protein CATMVSGPQGEQYV.

The chain is built from TRBV7-9 and TRBJ1-6; D is uncertain. The CDR3 runs to 14 residues. From germline, CDR1 is SEHNR and CDR2 FQNEAQ (reference sequence). V lost 5 bases and J 5 bases, leaving 10 bases between the germline ends. CDR3 DNA: TGTGCCAGCAGCCCTTTTAAGGATAATTCACCCCTCCACTTT. Amino acid sequence: CASSPFKDNSPLHF.